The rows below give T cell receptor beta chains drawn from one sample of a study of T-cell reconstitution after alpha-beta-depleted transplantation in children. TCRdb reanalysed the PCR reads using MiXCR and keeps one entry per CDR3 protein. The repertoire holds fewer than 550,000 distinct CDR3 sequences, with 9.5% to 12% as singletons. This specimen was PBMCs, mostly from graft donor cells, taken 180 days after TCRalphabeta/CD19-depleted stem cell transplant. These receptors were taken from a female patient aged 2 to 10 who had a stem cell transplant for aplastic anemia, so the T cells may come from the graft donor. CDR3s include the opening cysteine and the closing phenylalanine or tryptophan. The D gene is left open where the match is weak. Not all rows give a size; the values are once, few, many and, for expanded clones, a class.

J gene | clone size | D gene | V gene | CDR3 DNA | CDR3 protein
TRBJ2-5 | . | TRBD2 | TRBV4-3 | TGCGCCAGCAGCCGCCTCGGGACTAGCGGAGGAGAGACCCAGTACTTC | CASSRLGTSGGETQYF
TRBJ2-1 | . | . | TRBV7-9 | TGTGCCAGCAGCTTAGACGGGGGAGAGTGGGATGAGCAGTTCTTC | CASSLDGGEWDEQFF
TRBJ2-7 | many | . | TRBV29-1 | TGCAGCGTTGAGGACCCACATTCCTACGAGCAGTACTTC | CSVEDPHSYEQYF
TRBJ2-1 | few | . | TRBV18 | TGTGCCAGCTCACCATGGCGGCGATACAATGAGCAGTTCTTC | CASSPWRRYNEQFF
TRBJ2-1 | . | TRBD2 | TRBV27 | TGTGCCAGCAGTCGAAACCTAGCGGGAGGGTTTAGCTCCTACAATGAGCAGTTCTTC | CASSRNLAGGFSSYNEQFF
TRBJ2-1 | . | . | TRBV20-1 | TGCAGTGCAAAAGGGGAAGGCGCCTCCTACAATGAGCAGTTCTTC | CSAKGEGASYNEQFF
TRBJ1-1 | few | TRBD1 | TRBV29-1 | TGCAGCGCCGAGGGCGGTATGAGGGTCAGGGGGGACACTGAAGCTTTCTTT | CSAEGGMRVRGDTEAFF
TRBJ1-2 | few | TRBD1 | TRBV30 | TGTGCCTGGAGCGGGAAAGCGGGGACAGGTGGTGGCTACACCTTC | CAWSGKAGTGGGYTF
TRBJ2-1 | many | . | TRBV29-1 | TGCAGCGTTGAGGGCGGTATCTACAATGAGCAGTTCTTC | CSVEGGIYNEQFF
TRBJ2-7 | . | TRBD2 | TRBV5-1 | TGCGCCAGCAGCTTGAGCGGGAGGTTTCAGGTCGAGCAGTACTTC | CASSLSGRFQVEQYF
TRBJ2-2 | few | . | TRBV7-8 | TGTGCCAGCAGCCCGCGCCAGGGGCGGAACACCGGGGAGCTGTTTTTT | CASSPRQGRNTGELFF
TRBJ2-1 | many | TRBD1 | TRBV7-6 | TGTGCCAGCAGCATTAGGACAGGGCCTCTATACAATGAGCAGTTCTTC | CASSIRTGPLYNEQFF
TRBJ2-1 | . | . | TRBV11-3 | TGTGCCAGCAGCTTCGGGGAATCGGCCTACAATGAGCAGTTCTTC | CASSFGESAYNEQFF
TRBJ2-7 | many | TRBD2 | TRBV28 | TGTGCCAGCAGTTTAAAGGGGTTAGCGGGAGTCTACGAGCAGTACTTC | CASSLKGLAGVYEQYF
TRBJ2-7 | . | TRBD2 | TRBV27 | TGTGCCAGCCATGGGACTAGCGGGAGCAGGCCCTACGACCAGTACTTC | CASHGTSGSRPYDQYF
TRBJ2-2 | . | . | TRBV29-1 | TGCAGCGTTGAGGCTGAGAACACCGGGGAGCTGTTTTTT | CSVEAENTGELFF
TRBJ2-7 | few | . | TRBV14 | TGTGCCAGCAGCCATTCTAGTTCCTACGAGCAGTACTTC | CASSHSSSYEQYF
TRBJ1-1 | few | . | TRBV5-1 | TGCGCCAGCAGCCCGGGATTCGGAGGGGTTTCTTTCACTGAAGCTTTCTTT | CASSPGFGGVSFTEAFF
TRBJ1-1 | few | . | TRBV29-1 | TGCAGCGTTTACCCCAGTGGATCGAACACTGAAGCTTTCTTT | CSVYPSGSNTEAFF
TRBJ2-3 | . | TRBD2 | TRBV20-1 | TGCAGTGCTAGGCCCCCAATAGCGGGGGTGACAGATACGCAGTATTTT | CSARPPIAGVTDTQYF
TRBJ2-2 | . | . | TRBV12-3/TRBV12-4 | TGTGCCAGCAGTTTTCTTGGGCCCGGCACCGGGGAGCTGTTTTTT | CASSFLGPGTGELFF
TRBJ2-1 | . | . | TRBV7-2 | TGTGCCAGCAGCTTATTCTGGACTAACAACTACAATGAGCAGTTCTTC | CASSLFWTNNYNEQFF
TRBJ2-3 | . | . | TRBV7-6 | TGTGCCAGCAGCTCCCAGCGGGTTACGCAGTATTTT | CASSSQRVTQYF
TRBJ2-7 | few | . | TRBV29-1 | TGCAGCGTTGAAGGCAGTCCAGGATACGAGCAGTACTTC | CSVEGSPGYEQYF
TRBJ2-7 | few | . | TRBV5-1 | TGCGCCAGCAGCTTGGAAGTAGGGGCCTCCTACGAGCAGTACTTC | CASSLEVGASYEQYF
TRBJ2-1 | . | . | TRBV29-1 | TGCAGCGTTGACGGGAGAAACTATGAGCAGTTCTTC | CSVDGRNYEQFF
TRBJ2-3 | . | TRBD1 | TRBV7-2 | TGTGCCAGCAGCCCCTGGGACAGATCGAGCACAGATACGCAGTATTTT | CASSPWDRSSTDTQYF
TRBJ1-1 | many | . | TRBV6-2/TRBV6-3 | TGTGCCAGCAGTTATCCCCATAAGACAGAGAACACTGAAGCTTTCTTT | CASSYPHKTENTEAFF
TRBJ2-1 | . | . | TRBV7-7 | TGTGCCAGCACCGCCAGTAACGGGACCCTCTATGTCAATGAGCAGTTCTTC | CASTASNGTLYVNEQFF
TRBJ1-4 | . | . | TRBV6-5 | TGTGCCAGCAGTTACGGGAGGGCAACTAATGAAAAACTGTTTTTT | CASSYGRATNEKLFF
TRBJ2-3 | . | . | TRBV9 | TGTGCCAGCAGCGTAGAGGGAGCAGATACGCAGTATTTT | CASSVEGADTQYF
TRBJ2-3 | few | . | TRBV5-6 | TGTGCCAGCAGGACCGGACGGGTATTGCGCACAGATACGCAGTATTTT | CASRTGRVLRTDTQYF
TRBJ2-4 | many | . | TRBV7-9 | TGTGCCAGCAGCTTAGAGGAGATAGCTATCGTCAAAAACATTCAGTACTTC | CASSLEEIAIVKNIQYF
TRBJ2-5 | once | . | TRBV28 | TGTGCCAGCAGCTTCTTTAAGGGTAGAGAGACCCAGTACTTC | CASSFFKGRETQYF
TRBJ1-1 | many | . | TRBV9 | TGTGCCAGCAGCGCGAGAACAGGGCGGAACACTGAAGCTTTCTTT | CASSARTGRNTEAFF
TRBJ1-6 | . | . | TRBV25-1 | TGTGCCAGCCAAACAGGTCGAAATTCACCCCTCCACTTT | CASQTGRNSPLHF
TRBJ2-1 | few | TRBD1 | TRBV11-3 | TGTGCCAGCAGAGGGGACAGAGCTTACAATGAGCAGTTCTTC | CASRGDRAYNEQFF
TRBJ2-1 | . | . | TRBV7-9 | TGTGCCAGCAGCTTTAAAGTGAATGAGCAGTTCTTC | CASSFKVNEQFF
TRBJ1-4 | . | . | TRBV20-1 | TGCAGTGCTAAGGACAACCTACGTGAGACTAATGAAAAACTGTTTTTT | CSAKDNLRETNEKLFF
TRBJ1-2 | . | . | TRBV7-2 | TGTGCCAGCAGCCCACTCGGGGGGAGAGAGGGCTACACCTTC | CASSPLGGREGYTF
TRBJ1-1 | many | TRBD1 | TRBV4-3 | TGCGCCAGCAGCCCTACGGACAGGGAGGCCACTGAAGCTTTCTTT | CASSPTDREATEAFF
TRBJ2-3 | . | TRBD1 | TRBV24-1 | TGTGCCACCAGTGCACAATCGGACAGGGGGTGGAGAGATACGCAGTATTTT | CATSAQSDRGWRDTQYF
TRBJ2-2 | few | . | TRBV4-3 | TGCGCCAGCAGCCCTTCAGGTTACCGGGAGCTGTTTTTT | CASSPSGYRELFF